The 8 T cell receptor beta chains reported below all come from one sample, sequenced in a study of metastatic and nonmetastatic thyroid tumors. TCRdb redid the clone calls on the PCR reads using MiXCR. The table includes about 30,000 clones, under 30% detected once. There were no patients who had received any treatment before thyroid surgery. Sequenced: blood. These TCRs come from a female donor with papillary thyroid cancer or a benign thyroid nodule (not recorded which). Some clones in this sample may be carry-over from other donors' samples.

The rearrangement uses TRBV19 and TRBJ2-1; TRBD2 agrees at 9 bases. Unmatched junction bases numbered 3, after V lost 4 bases and J lost 2 bases. CDR3 length equals 15 residues. Germline V CDR1 and CDR2: LNHDA, SQIVND (reference sequence). DNA for the CDR3: TGTGCCAGTAGTAGACTAGCGGTGCCCTACAATGAGCAGTTCTTC. Translation gives CASSRLAVPYNEQFF.

This clone was detected many times. This chain's CDR3 is CASSLSMRWSGRAQETQYF. The CDR3 DNA reads TGTGCCAGCAGTTTATCGATGAGATGGAGCGGGAGGGCCCAGGAGACCCAGTACTTC. The chain couples TRBV27 to TRBJ2-5, with TRBD2 matching over 10 bases. Germline CDR1 is MNHEY and CDR2 is SMNVEV (reference sequence). With 0 bases clipped from V and 5 bases from J, the junction kept 15 bases outside the gene matches. This CDR3 spans 19 amino acids.

The genes are TRBV30 and TRBJ1-2; possible D gene TRBD1, 6 bases. This CDR3 spans 17 amino acids. Per the germline V gene, CDR1 is GTSNPN and CDR2 is SVGIG (reference sequence). Trimming stripped 0 bases from V and 4 bases from J, with 21 bases between. The CDR3 DNA reads as TGTGCCTGGAGTGTACGAATTTTGGCCTCGGACAGCTATGGCTACACCTTC. It codes for CAWSVRILASDSYGYTF.

The chain combines TRBV20-1 with TRBJ2-3; the D is unclear. The CDR3 totals 13 residues. Germline lookup yields CDR1 DFQATT and CDR2 SNEGSKA (reference sequence). V was cut by 2 bases and J by 8 bases, with 14 bases left in between. The CDR3 reads CSARNQGKGTQYF. The CDR3 bases are TGCAGTGCTAGAAACCAAGGGAAGGGTACGCAGTATTTT.

The J gene is TRBJ1-3, the V gene TRBV24-1; 9 nucleotides align to TRBD1. This CDR3 is 17 amino acids long. V gave up 8 bases and J gave up 2 bases; unmatched junction bases: 12. Germline V gene data show CDR1 as KGHDR and CDR2 as SFDVKD. Here the CDR3 DNA reads TGTGCCACCACAGAGGGGGGGACAGGGATTACTGGAAACACCATATATTTT. Protein sequence: CATTEGGTGITGNTIYF.

The chain links TRBV19 to TRBJ1-1, with unresolved D. Germline V CDR1 and CDR2: LNHDA, SQIVND (reference sequence). Between the trimmed V and J ends, which lost 4 bases and 7 bases, there was a span of 13 bases. The CDR3 contains 13 residues. CDR3 protein: CASSTPARGEAFF. The CDR3 bases are TGTGCCAGTAGTACTCCGGCCCGGGGTGAAGCTTTCTTT.

This clone was counted a few times. V gene TRBV6-2 or TRBV6-3 combines with J gene TRBJ2-2; a weak D match, TRBD1 (6 bases). Trimming took 6 bases from V and 2 from J, leaving 13 bases between them. Germline CDR1 is MNHEY and CDR2 is SVGEGT. The CDR3 loop spans 15 amino acids. CDR3 sequence reads: CASSARTDNTGELFF. The CDR3 region has the DNA TGTGCCAGCAGCGCCAGGACAGATAACACCGGGGAGCTGTTTTTT.

V and J are TRBV27 and TRBJ1-1; possible D gene TRBD1, 6 bases. The CDR3 contains 15 residues. CDR1 and CDR2 from the germline V gene are MNHEY and SMNVEV (reference sequence). The V end lost 5 bases, the J end lost 5 bases, and 18 bases lay between the germline ends. The CDR3: CASSIQTGLGTEAFF. Written as DNA, the CDR3 is TGTGCCAGCAGTATCCAGACAGGCTTAGGGACTGAAGCTTTCTTT.